This TCR beta chain was sequenced for a study of blood T cell repertoires in COVID-19 (dated by TCRdb to 2019 to 2021). Background on the whole study: Samples from collaborators originated in the United States, Italy and Spain and spanned both the acute and convalescent phases of COVID-19. The material from the prospective study consisted of cDNA or gDNA derived from T cells, B-cell-depleted T cells, or PBMCs. The dataset comprised deeply sampled blood TCRbeta repertoires from subjects exposed to, actively infected with, or recovered from COVID-19. The repertoires were released in a freely available public database meant as a resource for research on the immune response to SARS-CoV-2. The samples were drawn from the first 160 participants of the ongoing ImmuneRACE study and from 950 to 1,500 subjects provided by 6 global collaborators. Sample metadata almost always included a de-identified subject ID, COVID-19 status, age in years and sex. HLA class I and class II types, where available, came from metadata supplied by the sample provider rather than from assay-based typing. Overall results and qualifications from the work: The quantity of clinical and demographic metadata differed by source and by participant and was supplied without curation.

Comment on this clone: Its antigen is not yet known. The record has no base qualities; no much larger clone is one base away.

Each collaborating institution followed its own protocols to collect whole blood in K2EDTA tubes. For TCRbeta analysis, collaborators shipped samples in one of three forms: frozen whole blood, isolated PBMCs, or DNA extracted from either of those sample types. TCRbeta CDR3 regions were amplified from genomic DNA using the immunoSEQ Assay, a bias-controlled multiplex PCR. As for the authors' bioinformatics: Within the assay, amplification of reference gene primers was used to estimate how many nucleated cells each sample contained. To quantify the absolute abundance of each unique TCRbeta CDR3 rearrangement, sequence reads were collapsed and filtered. For each sample, productive Simpson clonality was calculated as the square root of Simpson's diversity index across productive rearrangements. Drawn from immuneACCESS, this table holds only the in-frame rearrangements with V and J called that TCRdb kept. Clones are partly lost; checked studies trace under half to an unresolved V gene and leave the rest unexplained. V, J and clone size were drawn from that table, and D and trimming were deduced from the DNA. Counted in this sample were some 98,000 clones; around 82% of them appeared once. Approximately 10% of the sample lies in the top ten.

Trimming takes 2 bases off V and 3 bases off J; junction bases not matched to a gene: 13. CDR1 and CDR2 (MNHNS, SASEGT) derive from the germline V gene. The CDR3 contains 18 residues, cysteine and phenylalanine counted. The DNA shown is the 54-base CDR3, in frame from base 1. This receptor was taken from a man between 65 and 85 years old with active or convalescent COVID-19. What was sequenced was peripheral blood. The V and J genes are TRBV6-1 and TRBJ2-4; TRBD1 lines up with 7 middle nucleotides. The nucleotide sequence is TGTGCCAGCAGTGAACAGGGGGTCTCAGGGTGGGGCAAAAACATTCAGTACTTC. Translated, it gives CASSEQGVSGWGKNIQYF.